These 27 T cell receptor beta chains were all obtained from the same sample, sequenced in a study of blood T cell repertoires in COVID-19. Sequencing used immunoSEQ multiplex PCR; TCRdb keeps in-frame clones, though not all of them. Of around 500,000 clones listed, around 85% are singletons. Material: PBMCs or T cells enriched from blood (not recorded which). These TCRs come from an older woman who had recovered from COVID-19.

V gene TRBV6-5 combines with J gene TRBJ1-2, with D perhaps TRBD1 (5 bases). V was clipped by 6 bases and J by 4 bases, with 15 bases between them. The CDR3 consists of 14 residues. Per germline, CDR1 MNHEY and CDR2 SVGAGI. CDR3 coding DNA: TGTGCCAGCAGAAGGACGGAAAGGGGCTATGGCTACACCTTC. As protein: CASRRTERGYGYTF.

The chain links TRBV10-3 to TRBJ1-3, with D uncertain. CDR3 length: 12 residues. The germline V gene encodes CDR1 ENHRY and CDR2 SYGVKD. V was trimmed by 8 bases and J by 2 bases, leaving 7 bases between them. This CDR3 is CAIREAGNTIYF. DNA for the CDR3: TGTGCCATCCGGGAGGCTGGAAACACCATATATTTT.

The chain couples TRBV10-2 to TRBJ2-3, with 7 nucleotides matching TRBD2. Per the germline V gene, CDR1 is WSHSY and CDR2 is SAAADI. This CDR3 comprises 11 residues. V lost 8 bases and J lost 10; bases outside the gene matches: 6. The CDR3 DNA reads TGCGCCAGCGGGGGACTAATCGCGCAGTATTTT. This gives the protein CASGGLIAQYF.

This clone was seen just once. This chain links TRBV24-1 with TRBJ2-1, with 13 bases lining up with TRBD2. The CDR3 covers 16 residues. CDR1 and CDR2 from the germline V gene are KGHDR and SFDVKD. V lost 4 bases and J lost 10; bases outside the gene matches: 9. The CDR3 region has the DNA TGTGCCACCAGTGACCAAACTAGCGGGGGGGCGGAGGAGCAGTTCTTC. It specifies CATSDQTSGGAEEQFF.

Written as DNA, the CDR3 is TGTGCCAGCAGCCAGGCCGGGACAGGGCTGACGACCATATATTTT. Residues: CASSQAGTGLTTIYF. The V gene is TRBV4-2, the J gene TRBJ1-3, with 9 bases lining up with TRBD1. The V gene's germline CDR1 is LGHNA and CDR2 YNFKEQ. V gave up 3 bases and J gave up 10 bases; unmatched junction bases: 10. The CDR3 is 15 amino acids.

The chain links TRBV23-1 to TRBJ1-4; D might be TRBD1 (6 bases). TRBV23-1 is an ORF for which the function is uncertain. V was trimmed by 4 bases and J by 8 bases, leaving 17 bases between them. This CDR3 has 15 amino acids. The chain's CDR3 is CASSPHPPQGEKLFF. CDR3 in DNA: TGCGCCAGCAGTCCCCACCCGCCCCAGGGGGAAAAACTGTTTTTT.

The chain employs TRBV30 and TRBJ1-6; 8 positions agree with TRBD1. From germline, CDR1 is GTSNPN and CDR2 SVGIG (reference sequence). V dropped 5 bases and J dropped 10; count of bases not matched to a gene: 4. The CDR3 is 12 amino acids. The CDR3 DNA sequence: TGTGCCTGGGGACAGGGTTACTCACCCCTCCACTTT. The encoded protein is CAWGQGYSPLHF.

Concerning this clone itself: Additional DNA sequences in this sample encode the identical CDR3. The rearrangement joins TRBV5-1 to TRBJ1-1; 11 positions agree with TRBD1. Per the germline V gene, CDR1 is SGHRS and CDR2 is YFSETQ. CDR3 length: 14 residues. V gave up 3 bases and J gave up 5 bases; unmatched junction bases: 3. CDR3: CASSSGTGGTEAFF. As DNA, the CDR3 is TGCGCCAGCAGCTCGGGGACAGGGGGGACTGAAGCTTTCTTT.

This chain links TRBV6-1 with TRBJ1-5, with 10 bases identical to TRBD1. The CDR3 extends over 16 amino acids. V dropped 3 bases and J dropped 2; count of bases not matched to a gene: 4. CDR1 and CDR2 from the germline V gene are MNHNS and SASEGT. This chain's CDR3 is CASSEKGTGGNQPQHF. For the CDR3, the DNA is TGTGCCAGCAGTGAGAAGGGGACAGGGGGCAATCAGCCCCAGCATTTT.

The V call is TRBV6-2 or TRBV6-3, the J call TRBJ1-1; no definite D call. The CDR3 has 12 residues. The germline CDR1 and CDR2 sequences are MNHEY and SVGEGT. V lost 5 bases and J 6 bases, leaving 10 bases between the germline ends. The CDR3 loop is CASSNGSPEAFF. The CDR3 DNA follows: TGTGCCAGCAGTAACGGTTCCCCTGAAGCTTTCTTT.

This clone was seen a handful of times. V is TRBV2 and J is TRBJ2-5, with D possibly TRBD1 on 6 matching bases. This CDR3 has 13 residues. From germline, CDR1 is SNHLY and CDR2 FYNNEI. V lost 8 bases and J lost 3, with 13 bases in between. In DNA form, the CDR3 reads TGTGCCAGCTCCCTTTCAGGGGAAGAGACCCAGTACTTC. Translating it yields CASSLSGEETQYF.

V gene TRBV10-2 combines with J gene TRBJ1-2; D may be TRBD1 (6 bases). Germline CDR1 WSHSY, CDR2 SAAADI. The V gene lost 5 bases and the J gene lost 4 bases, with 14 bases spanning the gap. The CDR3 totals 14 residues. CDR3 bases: TGCGCCAGCAGTTCGACAGGTGGGGGCTATGGCTACACCTTC. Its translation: CASSSTGGGYGYTF.

CDR3 sequence: CASSPVQASSGANVLTF. In DNA, the CDR3 is TGTGCCAGCAGCCCTGTACAGGCTAGCTCTGGGGCCAACGTCCTGACTTTC. J is TRBJ2-6 and V is TRBV3-1 (or the pseudogene TRBV3-2); D possibly corresponds to TRBD1 (5 bases). Germline V gives CDR1 LGHDT, CDR2 YNNKEL (reference sequence). This CDR3 is built from 17 residues. V dropped 4 bases and J dropped 0 bases, with 13 bases sitting between them.

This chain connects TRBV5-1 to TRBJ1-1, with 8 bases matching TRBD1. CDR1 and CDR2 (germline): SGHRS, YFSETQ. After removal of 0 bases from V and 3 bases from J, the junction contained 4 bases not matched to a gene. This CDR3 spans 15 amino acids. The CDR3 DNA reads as TGCGCCAGCAGCTTGGAAACAGGGGGACACACTGAAGCTTTCTTT. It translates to CASSLETGGHTEAFF. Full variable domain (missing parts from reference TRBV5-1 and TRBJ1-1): KAGVTQTPRYLIKTRGQQVTLSCSPISGHRSVSWYQQTPGQGLQFLFEYFSETQRNKGNFPGRFSGRQFSNSRSEMNVSTLELGDSALYLCASSLETGGHTEAFFGQGTRLTVV.

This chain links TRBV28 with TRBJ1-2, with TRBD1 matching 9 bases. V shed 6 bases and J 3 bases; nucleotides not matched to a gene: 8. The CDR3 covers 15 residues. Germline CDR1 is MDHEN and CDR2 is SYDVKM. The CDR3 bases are TGTGCCAGCAGCCCTCAGGGACAGGGAGACTATGGCTACACCTTC. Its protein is CASSPQGQGDYGYTF.

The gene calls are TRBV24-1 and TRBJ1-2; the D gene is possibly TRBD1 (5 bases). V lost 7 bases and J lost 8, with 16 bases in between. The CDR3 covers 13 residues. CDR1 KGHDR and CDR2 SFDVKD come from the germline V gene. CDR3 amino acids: CATRQGGAGGYTF. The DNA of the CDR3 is TGTGCCACCAGGCAGGGAGGGGCGGGCGGCTACACCTTC.

In DNA, the CDR3 is TGTGCCAGCAGCCCCGGCGGGGGGTACACTGAAGCTTTCTTT. Its translation is CASSPGGGYTEAFF. V usage is TRBV6-5 and J usage is TRBJ1-1, with D possibly TRBD1 on 5 matching bases. The germline V and J ends were trimmed by 6 bases and 3 bases, with 14 bases remaining between them. Germline assignment: CDR1 MNHEY and CDR2 SVGAGI. The CDR3 loop spans 14 amino acids.

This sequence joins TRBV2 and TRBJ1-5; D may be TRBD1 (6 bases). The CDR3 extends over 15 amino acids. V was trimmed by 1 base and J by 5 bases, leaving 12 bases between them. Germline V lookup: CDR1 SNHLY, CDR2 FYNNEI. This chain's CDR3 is CASSEGRGPYQPQHF. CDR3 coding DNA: TGTGCCAGCAGTGAAGGCAGGGGACCTTATCAGCCCCAGCATTTT.

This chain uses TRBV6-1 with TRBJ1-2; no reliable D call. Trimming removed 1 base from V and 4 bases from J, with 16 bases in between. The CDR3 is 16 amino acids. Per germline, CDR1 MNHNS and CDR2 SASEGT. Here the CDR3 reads CASSEVFTKLAYGYTF. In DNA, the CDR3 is TGTGCCAGCAGTGAAGTCTTCACGAAATTAGCCTATGGCTACACCTTC.

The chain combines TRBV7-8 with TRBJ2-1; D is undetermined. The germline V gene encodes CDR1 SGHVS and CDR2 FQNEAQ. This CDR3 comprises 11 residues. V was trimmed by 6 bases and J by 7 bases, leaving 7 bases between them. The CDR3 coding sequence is TGTGCCAGCAGTTTCAATAATGAGCAGTTCTTC. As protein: CASSFNNEQFF.

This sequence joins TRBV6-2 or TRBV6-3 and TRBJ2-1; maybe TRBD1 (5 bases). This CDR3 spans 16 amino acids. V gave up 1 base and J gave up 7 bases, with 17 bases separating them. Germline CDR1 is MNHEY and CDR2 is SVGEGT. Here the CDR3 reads CASSYYPIGQTNEQFF. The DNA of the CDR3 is TGTGCCAGCAGTTACTACCCGATTGGACAAACAAATGAGCAGTTCTTC.

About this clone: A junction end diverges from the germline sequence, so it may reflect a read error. For the CDR3, the DNA is TGTGCCAGCAGTGTGGGGGACAGGGGGAGAGCCTTCTTC. It specifies CASSVGDRGRAFF. The gene calls are TRBV2 and TRBJ2-7; 11 nucleotides align to TRBD1. The CDR3 has 13 residues. Germline lookup yields CDR1 SNHLY and CDR2 FYNNEI. Based on the CDR3 plus reference TRBV2 and TRBJ2-7, the full variable domain is EPEVTQTPSHQVTQMGQEVILRCVPISNHLYFYWYRQILGQKVEFLVSFYNNEISEKSEIFDDQFSVERPDGSNFTLKIRSTKLEDSAMYFCASSVGDRGRAFFGPGTRLTVT.

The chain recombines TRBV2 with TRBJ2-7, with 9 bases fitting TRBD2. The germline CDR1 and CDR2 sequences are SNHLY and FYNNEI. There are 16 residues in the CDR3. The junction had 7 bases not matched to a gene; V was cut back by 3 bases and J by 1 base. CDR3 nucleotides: TGTGCCAGCAGTGAGGTAGCGGGGGTTCCATCCTACGAGCAGTACTTC. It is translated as CASSEVAGVPSYEQYF.

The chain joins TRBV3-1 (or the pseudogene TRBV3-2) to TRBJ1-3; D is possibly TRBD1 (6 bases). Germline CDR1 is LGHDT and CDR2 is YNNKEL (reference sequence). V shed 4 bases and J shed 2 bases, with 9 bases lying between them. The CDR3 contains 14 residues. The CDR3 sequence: CASSLRGAGNTIYF. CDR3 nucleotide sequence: TGTGCCAGCAGCCTCAGGGGAGCTGGAAACACCATATATTTT.

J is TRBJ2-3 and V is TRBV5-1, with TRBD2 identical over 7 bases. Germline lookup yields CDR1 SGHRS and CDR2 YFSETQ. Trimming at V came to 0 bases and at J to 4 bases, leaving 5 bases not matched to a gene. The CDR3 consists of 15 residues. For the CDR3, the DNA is TGCGCCAGCAGCTTGGCCAGGGCGGGGGCAGATACGCAGTATTTT. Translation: CASSLARAGADTQYF.

The CDR3 bases are TGTGCCAGCAGCTTTATGTTACAAGAGACCCAGTACTTC. Encoded protein: CASSFMLQETQYF. V gene TRBV5-4 combines with J gene TRBJ2-5; no clear D. This CDR3 contains 13 residues. Germline V gene sequence: CDR1 SGHNT, CDR2 YYREEE (reference sequence). V was shortened by 2 bases and J by 2 bases, with 7 bases between the two germline ends.

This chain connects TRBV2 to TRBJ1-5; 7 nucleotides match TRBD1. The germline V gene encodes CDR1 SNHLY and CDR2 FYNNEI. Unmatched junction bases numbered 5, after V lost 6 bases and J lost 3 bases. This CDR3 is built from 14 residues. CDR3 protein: CASSKGQPNQPQHF. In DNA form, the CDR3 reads TGTGCCAGCAGCAAGGGACAGCCCAATCAGCCCCAGCATTTT.